What follows are 32 T cell receptor beta chains derived from one specimen sequenced in a study of blood T cell repertoires in COVID-19 (dated by TCRdb to the early 2020s). The library was produced with the immunoSEQ multiplex PCR assay. TCRdb provides this immuneACCESS table in a form limited to in-frame rearrangements. Some clones are lacking; in checked studies, under half of them reflect an unresolved V gene, and why the rest are absent is not known. Counted in this sample were over 200,000 clones; approximately 82% of them appeared once. 5.7% of the sample goes to the ten largest clones. The specimen was peripheral blood. The receptors shown here come from a man older than 75 with acute or convalescent COVID-19.

The chain links TRBV4-2 to TRBJ2-1; TRBD2 matches at 7 bases. The CDR3 has 17 amino acids. V was clipped by 2 bases and J by 5 bases; unmatched bases: 12. CDR1 LGHNA and CDR2 YNFKEQ come from the germline V gene. CDR3 residues: CASSQRRVTSENNEQFF. The DNA for the CDR3 is TGTGCCAGCAGCCAAAGAAGGGTTACTAGCGAGAACAATGAGCAGTTCTTC.

The chain has TRBV18 and TRBJ1-1; the match to TRBD1 covers 7 bases. Germline V CDR1 and CDR2: KGHSH, LQKENI. Trimming removed 3 bases from V and 5 bases from J; junction bases left unmatched: 9. This CDR3 region has 15 residues. CDR3: CASSPGDRVSTEAFF. In DNA form, the CDR3 reads TGTGCCAGCTCACCGGGAGACAGGGTTAGTACTGAAGCTTTCTTT.

The chain carries TRBV19 and TRBJ1-5; D remains ambiguous. The CDR3 spans 15 residues. CDR1 and CDR2 from the germline V gene are LNHDA and SQIVND (reference sequence). The V end lost 3 bases, the J end lost 6 bases, and 15 bases lay between the germline ends. The CDR3 coding sequence is TGTGCCAGTAGTATTCTACACGCGGAGGGTCAGCCCCAGCATTTT. The encoded protein is CASSILHAEGQPQHF.

The rearrangement links TRBV28 to TRBJ1-2; D gene ambiguous. Germline values: CDR1 MDHEN, CDR2 SYDVKM. The CDR3 loop spans 12 amino acids. V lost 9 bases and J lost 3, with 11 bases in between. CDR3 protein: CASSLGYYGYTF. The CDR3 DNA reads as TGTGCCAGTAGTCTCGGGTACTATGGCTACACCTTC.

The V and J genes are TRBV27 and TRBJ2-7, with TRBD2 matching 9 bases. V shed 2 bases and J 7 bases; nucleotides not matched to a gene: 12. From germline, CDR1 is MNHEY and CDR2 SMNVEV (reference sequence). There are 16 residues in the CDR3. CDR3 region: CASSLRPAGGPGEQYF. The CDR3 nucleotides are TGTGCCAGCAGTTTACGACCGGCGGGAGGGCCGGGTGAGCAGTACTTC.

The chain is built from TRBV5-5 and TRBJ1-2; TRBD1 aligns across 8 bases. V gave up 0 bases and J gave up 7 bases; unmatched junction bases: 2. This CDR3 region has 13 residues. The germline gives CDR1 SGHKS, CDR2 YYEKEE (reference sequence). The CDR3 coding sequence is TGTGCCAGCAGCTTGGCAGGGGGCTCTGGCTACACCTTC. Translated, it gives CASSLAGGSGYTF.

The CDR3 reads CASSSQTGMNEQFF. CDR3 bases: TGTGCCAGCAGCTCCCAAACAGGGATGAATGAGCAGTTCTTC. The rearrangement joins TRBV7-8 to TRBJ2-1, with TRBD1 as a possible D gene (6 bases). Germline loops: CDR1 SGHVS, CDR2 FQNEAQ. Trimming left V 4 bases short and J 7 bases short, with 14 bases between. The CDR3 extends over 14 amino acids.

This chain uses TRBV5-1 with TRBJ1-4; weak D call: TRBD1 (6 bases). CDR1 and CDR2 (germline): SGHRS, YFSETQ. V lost 1 base and J lost 2, with 9 bases in between. The CDR3 consists of 15 residues. The CDR3 DNA sequence: TGCGCCAGCAGCTTGCTGGGGGCCACTAATGAAAAACTGTTTTTT. Its translation is CASSLLGATNEKLFF.

The V call is TRBV6-5, the J call TRBJ1-4, with D possibly matching TRBD1 (5 bases). The CDR3 loop spans 15 amino acids. CDR1 is MNHEY, CDR2 SVGAGI, per germline. V was clipped by 6 bases and J by 3 bases, with 14 bases between them. CDR3 bases: TGTGCCAGCAGGCCCGCAGGGTTCGCTAATGAAAAACTGTTTTTT. Protein product: CASRPAGFANEKLFF.

This rearrangement joins TRBV28 to TRBJ1-6; TRBD1 is a possible D gene (5 bases). V shed 7 bases and J shed 10 bases, with 23 bases lying between them. The V gene's germline CDR1 is MDHEN and CDR2 SYDVKM. This CDR3 region has 16 residues. DNA for the CDR3: TGTGCCAGCACCACTCACCAACGGCAGGGAGGCTCACCCCTCCACTTT. Translating gives CASTTHQRQGGSPLHF. The variable domain in full, completed from reference TRBV28 and TRBJ1-6, reads DVKVTQSSRYLVKRTGEKVFLECVQDMDHENMFWYRQDPGLGLRLIYFSYDVKMKEKGDIPEGYSVSREKKERFSLILESASTNQTSMYLCASTTHQRQGGSPLHFGNGTRLTVT.

CDR3 nucleotides: TGTGCCAGCAGCTTATCCAGGGCTGATGAAAAACTGTTTTTT. This sequence encodes CASSLSRADEKLFF. The chain couples TRBV7-2 to TRBJ1-4; a possible D gene is TRBD1 (5 bases). Trimming cost V 2 bases and J 6 bases, with 10 bases left between them. CDR3 length: 14 amino acids. Germline CDR1 reads SGHTA; CDR2 reads FQGNSA.

V gene TRBV6-5 combines with J gene TRBJ2-1; a weak D match, TRBD2 (5 bases). The CDR3 runs 12 residues. Germline CDR1 is MNHEY and CDR2 is SVGAGI. The V gene lost 5 bases and the J gene lost 6 bases, with 8 bases spanning the gap. The CDR3 nucleotides read TGTGCCAGCAGTCTGACTACCAATGAGCAGTTCTTC. The encoded protein is CASSLTTNEQFF.

This clone has ten or more counts. The rearrangement uses TRBV12-3 or TRBV12-4 and TRBJ1-2, with D possibly being TRBD1 (6 bases). Trimming pared 5 bases from V and 7 bases from J, leaving 14 bases between. The CDR3 runs to 13 residues. The CDR3 loop reads CASSPQGSGGYTF. The DNA for the CDR3 is TGTGCCAGCAGTCCCCAGGGGTCGGGTGGCTACACCTTC.

This clone has a single count. This chain connects TRBV3-1 (or the pseudogene TRBV3-2) to TRBJ1-2, with 9 bases that match TRBD1. Germline trimming cut 4 bases from V and 8 bases from J; bases unmatched to any gene: 8. The CDR3 sequence is 14 residues long. Germline CDR1 LGHDT, CDR2 YNNKEL (reference sequence). This CDR3 reads CASSPGTGPRGYTF. The CDR3 DNA is TGTGCCAGCAGCCCCGGGACAGGGCCCCGGGGCTACACCTTC.

The chain is built from TRBV2 and TRBJ2-5, with D possibly being TRBD2 (6 bases). Looked up from germline, CDR1 is SNHLY and CDR2 is FYNNEI. CDR3 size: 13 residues. V lost 5 bases, J lost 1 base, and 8 bases lay in between. CDR3 bases: TGTGCCAGCAGTCGACTAGTCCAAGAGACCCAGTACTTC. This encodes CASSRLVQETQYF.

The chain joins TRBV29-1 to TRBJ2-1; 8 nucleotides line up with TRBD2. Germline V lookup: CDR1 SQVTM, CDR2 ANQGSEA. V trimming: 3 bases; J trimming: 8 bases; junction bases outside the gene matches: 9. The CDR3 totals 14 residues. The CDR3 nucleotides are TGCAGCGTTGACCCCGGGACTAGACAATATGAGCAGTTCTTC. Its protein is CSVDPGTRQYEQFF.

This clone was counted a few times. This rearrangement joins TRBV2 to TRBJ2-7; 9 bases map to TRBD2. CDR1 SNHLY and CDR2 FYNNEI come from the germline V gene. The V and J ends lost 4 bases and 1 base, in that order; junction bases with no gene match: 5. This CDR3 contains 15 residues. In nucleotides, the CDR3 is TGTGCCAGCAGTGTGGGCGGGAGGGGGTCCTACGAGCAGTACTTC. Translating it yields CASSVGGRGSYEQYF.

V gene TRBV24-1 combines with J gene TRBJ1-5; TRBD1 might be the D (5 bases). The CDR3 covers 13 residues. Trimming removed 2 bases from V and 7 bases from J, with 8 bases in between. Germline-derived CDR1 and CDR2 are KGHDR and SFDVKD. The DNA for the CDR3 is TGTGCCACCAGTGATTCACAGGACCAGCCCCAGCATTTT. Protein: CATSDSQDQPQHF.

This sequence joins TRBV7-8 and TRBJ2-5; perhaps TRBD1 as D (5 bases). This CDR3 contains 16 residues. Trimming stripped 4 bases from V and 5 bases from J, with 20 bases between. Per the germline V gene, CDR1 is SGHVS and CDR2 is FQNEAQ. The CDR3 reads CASSSLPQGFRETQYF. CDR3 nucleotide sequence: TGTGCCAGCAGCTCCCTACCCCAGGGATTCCGCGAGACCCAGTACTTC. Supplemented by reference TRBV7-8 and TRBJ2-5, the full variable domain reads GAGVSQSPRYKVAKRGQDVALRCDPISGHVSLFWYQQALGQGPEFLTYFQNEAQLDKSGLPSDRFFAERPEGSVSTLKIQRTQQEDSAVYLCASSSLPQGFRETQYFGPGTRLLVL.

Only one count was recorded for this clone. The rearrangement joins TRBV7-9 to TRBJ1-1; D gene uncertain. The ends were cut back, 5 bases at V and 2 bases at J, with 6 bases in the middle. This CDR3 is built from 12 residues. Germline V gene lookup returns CDR1 SEHNR and CDR2 FQNEAQ (reference sequence). CDR3 DNA: TGTGCCAGCAGCCCACTTAACACTGAAGCTTTCTTT. Translation: CASSPLNTEAFF.

The chain combines TRBV12-5 with TRBJ1-5; unclear D gene. Trimming shortened V by 1 base and J by 2 bases, and 12 bases separated the two germline ends. This CDR3 contains 16 residues. CDR1 is LGHNT, CDR2 FRNRAP, per germline. The CDR3 reads CASGLAFPAGNQPQHF. In nucleotides, the CDR3 is TGTGCTAGTGGTTTGGCCTTCCCTGCGGGCAATCAGCCCCAGCATTTT.

The chain employs TRBV19 and TRBJ1-2; 9 bases agree with TRBD1. Germline CDR1 reads LNHDA; CDR2 reads SQIVND (reference sequence). J gave up 7 bases and V 6 bases, and 9 bases lay outside the gene matches. The CDR3 spans 14 residues. CDR3 coding DNA: TGTGCCAGTAGCCCCACGGACAGGGGTTTTGGCTACACCTTC. Residues: CASSPTDRGFGYTF.

The chain has TRBV19 and TRBJ1-4; D is perhaps TRBD1 (6 bases). The CDR3 extends over 16 amino acids. Germline lookup yields CDR1 LNHDA and CDR2 SQIVND (reference sequence). V was pared by 6 bases and J by 5 bases, with 19 bases between. The CDR3 nucleotides are TGTGCCAGTAGCGACAGGAGGCCTTACCCGAATGAAAAACTGTTTTTT. Translating it yields CASSDRRPYPNEKLFF.

The chain joins TRBV6-5 to TRBJ2-5, with a tentative D call TRBD2 (6 bases). Trimming removed 2 bases from V and 2 bases from J, with 15 bases in between. This CDR3 region has 16 residues. CDR1 and CDR2 (germline): MNHEY, SVGAGI. The CDR3: CASSYEAGRFQETQYF. The CDR3 nucleotides read TGTGCCAGCAGTTACGAGGCGGGGAGATTTCAAGAGACCCAGTACTTC.

This clone has just a few counts. V is TRBV19 and J is TRBJ2-5; TRBD2 aligns across 8 bases. This CDR3 has 14 residues. CDR1 and CDR2 (germline): LNHDA, SQIVND (reference sequence). J lost 9 bases, V lost 5 bases, and 11 bases had no gene match. The CDR3 nucleotides read TGTGCCAGTAGTCTGCGGGGGGCCAACGGGGCCCAGTACTTC. This gives the protein CASSLRGANGAQYF.

This chain links TRBV21-1 with TRBJ1-5; the DNA was not compared with TRBD1, the D call given in the table. TRBV21-1 is assigned pseudogene status. The CDR3 length is 16 residues. The CDR3 nucleotides are TGTGCCAGCAGCAAAGGGGGACAGGTGGGCGACCAGCCCCAGCATTTT. Its protein is CASSKGGQVGDQPQHF.

The chain recombines TRBV6-1 with TRBJ2-5; TRBD1 aligns across 12 bases. The CDR3 is made up of 16 amino acids. Germline CDR1 reads MNHNS; CDR2 reads SASEGT. Trimming removed 2 bases from V and 5 bases from J; junction bases left unmatched: 6. The CDR3 DNA reads TGTGCCAGCAGTGAATGGGGACAGGGGGCGGGGGAGACCCAGTACTTC. Its protein product is CASSEWGQGAGETQYF.

The rearrangement links TRBV27 to TRBJ1-5; no reliable D call. Trimming took off 8 bases at V and 2 bases at J, with 10 bases between the two ends. Germline CDR1 and CDR2: MNHEY and SMNVEV (reference sequence). This CDR3 spans 13 amino acids. The CDR3 DNA reads TGTGCCAGCGGACGGGGTCGCAATCAGCCCCAGCATTTT. Translation gives CASGRGRNQPQHF.

V gene TRBV9 combines with J gene TRBJ2-1; 8 nucleotides align to TRBD2. The V gene's germline CDR1 is SGDLS and CDR2 YYNGEE. The trim removed 1 base at V and 5 bases at J, leaving 2 bases unmatched. This CDR3 contains 14 residues. CDR3 sequence reads: CASSVSGGNNEQFF. In DNA, the CDR3 is TGTGCCAGCAGCGTAAGCGGGGGAAACAATGAGCAGTTCTTC.

The chain couples TRBV7-2 to TRBJ1-2; D is undetermined. This CDR3 contains 13 residues. Trimming left V 5 bases short and J 3 bases short, with 10 bases between. The germline V gene encodes CDR1 SGHTA and CDR2 FQGNSA. In DNA form, the CDR3 reads TGTGCCAGCAGCCTATCGGGAGACTATGGCTACACCTTC. Translating gives CASSLSGDYGYTF.

The genes are TRBV6-5 and TRBJ1-6; 8 nucleotides align to TRBD1. The V gene end was trimmed by 6 bases and the J gene end by 7 bases; junction bases not matched to a gene: 8. Germline V lookup: CDR1 MNHEY, CDR2 SVGAGI. The CDR3 spans 15 residues. The CDR3 DNA follows: TGTGCCAGCAGGCCGACAGGGGTCGGGAATTCACCCCTCCACTTT. Encoded protein: CASRPTGVGNSPLHF.

This sequence joins TRBV29-1 and TRBJ2-5; D is perhaps TRBD2 (6 bases). CDR1 SQVTM and CDR2 ANQGSEA come from the germline V gene. The V gene lost 5 bases and the J gene lost 5 bases, with 15 bases spanning the gap. The CDR3 extends over 13 amino acids. The CDR3 coding sequence is TGCAGCGTTAAGTTCGGGAGCGGGGAGACCCAGTACTTC. This encodes CSVKFGSGETQYF.